The 27 T cell receptor beta chains reported below all come from one sample, sequenced in a study of T cells in Graves' hyperthyroidism and ophthalmopathy. TCR beta CDR3 sequences were amplified from RNA transcripts. An initial round of RT-PCR targeting the TCR CDR3 relied on the HTBI primer set. TCRdb re-derived calls from the multiplex PCR reads in MiXCR, one entry per CDR3 protein. The data show nearly 600,000 distinct CDR3 sequences, with 12% to 15% seen just once and about 6.6% held by the top ten. Source material: blood. The receptors shown here come from a young woman with Graves' ophthalmopathy.

This clonotype appeared many times. This rearrangement joins TRBV7-9 to TRBJ2-6; D is unresolved. The CDR3 has 14 residues. The germline V gene encodes CDR1 SEHNR and CDR2 FQNEAQ (reference sequence). Trimming cost V 5 bases and J 3 bases, with 8 bases left between them. CDR3 region: CASSPRSGANVLTF. The CDR3 coding sequence is TGTGCCAGCAGCCCCCGAAGTGGGGCCAACGTCCTGACTTTC.

The V call is TRBV7-8, the J call TRBJ2-3; 7 positions match TRBD2. V trimming: 1 base; J trimming: 5 bases; junction bases outside the gene matches: 6. The CDR3 runs to 15 residues. Germline CDR1 SGHVS, CDR2 FQNEAQ. CDR3 sequence: CASSLVGGPGDTQYF. CDR3 DNA sequence: TGTGCCAGCAGCTTAGTGGGAGGGCCTGGAGATACGCAGTATTTT. Variable domain in full (rest from reference TRBV7-8 and TRBJ2-3): GAGVSQSPRYKVAKRGQDVALRCDPISGHVSLFWYQQALGQGPEFLTYFQNEAQLDKSGLPSDRFFAERPEGSVSTLKIQRTQQEDSAVYLCASSLVGGPGDTQYFGPGTRLTVL.

Ten or more counts support this clonotype. The J gene is TRBJ2-7, the V gene TRBV20-1; 12 nucleotides align to TRBD2. V was pared by 7 bases and J by 3 bases, with 4 bases of the junction left unmatched. This CDR3 has 13 amino acids. The V gene's germline CDR1 is DFQATT and CDR2 SNEGSKA (reference sequence). The CDR3 sequence is CSVTTSGSYEQYF. The CDR3 nucleotides read TGCAGTGTAACGACTAGCGGGAGCTACGAGCAGTACTTC.

The rearrangement uses TRBV19 and TRBJ2-7, with 14 bases identical to TRBD2. Germline V gene lookup returns CDR1 LNHDA and CDR2 SQIVND (reference sequence). J gave up 6 bases and V 3 bases, and 10 bases lay outside the gene matches. The CDR3 extends over 17 amino acids. The CDR3 coding sequence is TGTGCCAGTAGTATGCGGCGGGGACTAGCGGGAGCGGCCGAGCAGTACTTC. The encoded protein is CASSMRRGLAGAAEQYF. Full variable domain (missing parts from reference TRBV19 and TRBJ2-7): DGGITQSPKYLFRKEGQNVTLSCEQNLNHDAMYWYRQDPGQGLRLIYYSQIVNDFQKGDIAEGYSVSREKKESFPLTVTSAQKNPTAFYLCASSMRRGLAGAAEQYFGPGTRLTVT.

This clonotype was observed a few times. The CDR3 DNA follows: TGTGCCAGCCGGCCAGAGGGTTGGACTGAAGCTTTCTTT. Translating gives CASRPEGWTEAFF. The chain has TRBV7-9 and TRBJ1-1; no definite D call. Germline values: CDR1 SEHNR, CDR2 FQNEAQ (reference sequence). V was cut by 8 bases and J by 5 bases, with 15 bases left in between. The CDR3 totals 13 residues.

This clonotype came up many times. V gene TRBV3-1 combines with J gene TRBJ1-3; D unresolved. Germline V gene lookup returns CDR1 LGHDT and CDR2 YNNKEL (reference sequence). The CDR3 is made up of 15 amino acids. V lost 5 bases, J lost 0 bases, and 11 bases lay in between. The chain's CDR3 is CASSIESYSGNTIYF. The CDR3 DNA reads TGTGCCAGCAGCATAGAGTCCTACTCTGGAAACACCATATATTTT.

J is TRBJ2-1 and V is TRBV6-2 or TRBV6-3; D perhaps matches TRBD1 (5 bases). The CDR3 is 15 amino acids. Germline V CDR1 and CDR2: MNHEY, SVGEGT. V lost 2 bases, J lost 10 bases, and 18 bases lay in between. CDR3 region: CASSYRAGYKREQFF. In DNA, the CDR3 is TGTGCCAGCAGTTACAGGGCAGGGTACAAGCGAGAGCAGTTCTTC.

This clonotype appeared many times. The rearrangement links TRBV7-9 to TRBJ1-5; D may be TRBD1 (5 bases). The CDR3 contains 15 residues. Trimming stripped 5 bases from V and 0 bases from J, with 11 bases between. The V gene's germline CDR1 is SEHNR and CDR2 FQNEAQ (reference sequence). DNA of the CDR3: TGTGCCAGCAGCCACCGACAGAGTAGCAATCAGCCCCAGCATTTT. This encodes CASSHRQSSNQPQHF.

This clonotype was observed at least ten times. This chain links TRBV7-9 with TRBJ2-1; a possible D gene is TRBD2 (6 bases). The length of the CDR3 is 14 residues. Deletions cut 4 bases from V and 1 base from J, with 8 bases between. Germline V gene sequence: CDR1 SEHNR, CDR2 FQNEAQ (reference sequence). In nucleotides, the CDR3 is TGTGCCAGCAGCTCCCTAGCGTCCTACAATGAGCAGTTCTTC. This codes for CASSSLASYNEQFF.

The table lists this clonotype with a few counts. The chain uses TRBV6-2 or TRBV6-3 and TRBJ2-7, with D maybe TRBD2 (6 bases). The CDR3 consists of 15 residues. Per the germline V gene, CDR1 is MNHEY and CDR2 is SVGEGT. V lost 2 bases to trimming and J lost 2 bases, with 13 bases between them. CDR3 loop: CASSYGEAATYEQYF. The CDR3 DNA reads TGTGCCAGCAGTTACGGGGAGGCAGCCACCTACGAGCAGTACTTC.

At least ten counts were recorded for this clonotype. The rearrangement links TRBV4-1 to TRBJ1-1; D gene unclear. Per germline, CDR1 MGHRA and CDR2 YSYEKL. The CDR3 has 14 residues. The V and J ends lost 3 bases and 0 bases respectively, with 8 bases between them. The CDR3 bases are TGCGCCAGCAGCCAGGAGGGCTTGAACACTGAAGCTTTCTTT. This sequence encodes CASSQEGLNTEAFF.

This clonotype occurred many times. One junction end disagrees with the germline gene, perhaps due to a read error. The CDR3 is CASSVEGQGATTYTQYF. The CDR3 DNA is TGTGCCAGCAGTGTTGAGGGACAGGGGGCTACCACATATACGCAGTATTTT. The rearrangement uses TRBV2 and TRBJ2-3; 12 bases are a match to TRBD1. The CDR3 runs to 17 residues. Germline V gives CDR1 SNHLY, CDR2 FYNNEI.

The chain recombines TRBV20-1 with TRBJ1-5; TRBD1 agrees at 7 bases. This CDR3 is 14 amino acids long. Per the germline V gene, CDR1 is DFQATT and CDR2 is SNEGSKA (reference sequence). The trim removed 3 bases at V and 0 bases at J, leaving 2 bases unmatched. DNA of the CDR3: TGCAGTGCTAGGGACAGGTTTAGCAATCAGCCCCAGCATTTT. This codes for CSARDRFSNQPQHF.

Many counts were recorded for this clonotype. The chain uses TRBV11-2 and TRBJ2-3, with TRBD2 matching 7 bases. CDR1 SGHAT and CDR2 FQNNGV come from the germline V gene. The CDR3 consists of 15 residues. J was trimmed by 2 bases and V by 4 bases; bases with no gene match: 6. CDR3 coding DNA: TGTGCCAGCAGCTCACGAGCGGGACTCACAGATACGCAGTATTTT. Translated: CASSSRAGLTDTQYF.

This clonotype was found many times. This chain links TRBV9 with TRBJ2-2; 11 nucleotides agree with TRBD2. CDR1 is SGDLS and CDR2 is YYNGEE in the germline V gene. V shed 3 bases, J shed 3 bases, and the junction held 4 bases outside the gene matches. The CDR3 is 16 residues long. CDR3 nucleotide sequence: TGTGCCAGCAGCGCGATAGCGGGAGGGTACACCGGGGAGCTGTTTTTT. This gives the protein CASSAIAGGYTGELFF.

The CDR3 loop is CASSSRRDRGLDTQYF. The DNA for the CDR3 is TGTGCCAGCAGCTCCCGCCGGGACAGGGGGTTAGATACGCAGTATTTT. J is TRBJ2-3 and V is TRBV11-3; 11 bases map to TRBD1. The CDR3 is 16 amino acids. The germline gives CDR1 SGHNT, CDR2 YENEEA. Unmatched junction bases numbered 8, after V lost 4 bases and J lost 5 bases.

This clonotype turned up a few times. J is TRBJ2-5 and V is TRBV12-3 or TRBV12-4; 8 nucleotides agree with TRBD2. The CDR3 sequence is 15 residues long. V lost 6 bases to trimming and J lost 5 bases; unmatched junction nucleotides: 11. CDR3 loop: CASSRPGGPWETQYF. The CDR3 DNA reads as TGTGCCAGCAGCCGGCCGGGAGGGCCATGGGAGACCCAGTACTTC.

This clonotype was seen many times. This chain joins TRBV29-1 and TRBJ1-2; no reliable D call. The ends were cut back, 3 bases at V and 4 bases at J, with 9 bases in the middle. In germline, CDR1 is SQVTM, CDR2 ANQGSEA. This CDR3 is 12 amino acids long. Here the CDR3 DNA reads TGCAGCGTTGAGACGGATCTCTATGGCTACACCTTC. Translating it yields CSVETDLYGYTF.

This clonotype was recorded many times. The chain couples TRBV6-2 or TRBV6-3 to TRBJ1-1; the D is unclear. Germline assignment: CDR1 MNHEY and CDR2 SVGEGT. V lost 4 bases and J lost 0, with 6 bases in between. CDR3 length: 13 amino acids. The CDR3 protein is CASSFTVNTEAFF. In nucleotides, the CDR3 is TGTGCCAGCAGTTTTACAGTGAACACTGAAGCTTTCTTT.

This clonotype was seen repeatedly, ten times or more. The chain combines TRBV7-8 with TRBJ1-3, with a possible D match to TRBD1 (5 bases). Per germline, CDR1 SGHVS and CDR2 FQNEAQ. V shed 0 bases and J shed 9 bases, with 21 bases lying between them. The length of the CDR3 is 17 residues. Written as DNA, the CDR3 is TGTGCCAGCAGCTTAGCGCTTCGGGCAGGGAGGGGAGGCACCATATATTTT. Residues: CASSLALRAGRGGTIYF.

This clonotype was counted a few times. V gene TRBV24-1 combines with J gene TRBJ2-4; a weak D match, TRBD1 (6 bases). CDR1 and CDR2 (germline): KGHDR, SFDVKD. There are 16 residues in the CDR3. The V end lost 2 bases, the J end lost 2 bases, and 12 bases lay between the germline ends. The CDR3 DNA is TGTGCCACCAGTGATTCCCAGCAGGGGCCCAAAAACATTCAGTACTTC. It codes for CATSDSQQGPKNIQYF.

This clonotype was seen more than once but under ten times. The genes are TRBV15 and TRBJ2-1; D uncertain. Trimming shortened V by 0 bases and J by 0 bases, and 9 bases separated the two germline ends. The CDR3 spans 16 residues. Germline V gives CDR1 LNHNV, CDR2 YYDKDF (reference sequence). The chain's CDR3 is CATSRDQRISYNEQFF. DNA of the CDR3: TGTGCCACCAGCAGAGATCAAAGAATCTCCTACAATGAGCAGTTCTTC.

This clonotype was recorded many times. The chain has TRBV6-1 and TRBJ2-7; TRBD2 matches at 7 bases. This CDR3 contains 16 residues. V trimming: 6 bases; J trimming: 4 bases; junction bases outside the gene matches: 15. Germline V gives CDR1 MNHNS, CDR2 SASEGT. The CDR3 protein is CASRLRESSGPYEQYF. In nucleotides, the CDR3 is TGTGCCAGCAGGCTCCGGGAAAGTAGCGGGCCTTACGAGCAGTACTTC.

The V gene is TRBV7-9, the J gene TRBJ2-2; TRBD2 matches 14 bases. Germline V CDR1 and CDR2: SEHNR, FQNEAQ (reference sequence). CDR3 size: 17 residues. Germline trimming cut 5 bases from V and 3 bases from J; bases unmatched to any gene: 5. The CDR3 sequence: CASSPTSGRAYTGELFF. The CDR3 bases are TGTGCCAGCAGCCCGACTAGCGGGAGGGCCTACACCGGGGAGCTGTTTTTT. Combining the CDR3 with reference TRBV7-9 and TRBJ2-2 gives the whole variable domain DTGVSQNPRHKITKRGQNVTFRCDPISEHNRLYWYRQTLGQGPEFLTYFQNEAQLEKSRLLSDRFSAERPKGSFSTLEIQRTEQGDSAMYLCASSPTSGRAYTGELFFGEGSRLTVL.

This sequence joins TRBV20-1 and TRBJ2-7; perhaps TRBD2 as D (6 bases). Trimming stripped 3 bases from V and 1 base from J, with 19 bases between. CDR1 DFQATT and CDR2 SNEGSKA come from the germline V gene (reference sequence). This CDR3 has 16 residues. CDR3 sequence reads: CSARGAVPRDSYEQYF. CDR3 nucleotides: TGCAGTGCTAGGGGAGCGGTCCCGCGGGATTCCTACGAGCAGTACTTC.

This sequence joins TRBV6-5 and TRBJ1-5, with a weak D call TRBD1 (5 bases). The CDR3 is made up of 14 amino acids. V shed 3 bases and J shed 4 bases, with 10 bases lying between them. Germline lookup yields CDR1 MNHEY and CDR2 SVGAGI. Here the CDR3 reads CASSYLWGNQPQHF. The CDR3 bases are TGTGCCAGCAGTTATTTATGGGGGAATCAGCCCCAGCATTTT.

In regard to this clonotype: A much larger clonotype is one base distant, so this may be a read error. The rearrangement links TRBV6-5 to TRBJ2-7; 10 bases map to TRBD2. V shed 2 bases and J 2 bases; nucleotides not matched to a gene: 9. The CDR3 spans 17 residues. CDR1 and CDR2 from the germline V gene are MNHEY and SVGAGI. The DNA for the CDR3 is TGTGCCAGCAGTTACCTCACTACTAGCGGGACCCCCTACGAGCAGTACTTC. This translates into CASSYLTTSGTPYEQYF.